Listed below are T cell receptor beta chains from one sample, sequenced in a study of cytomegalovirus exposure and HLA in healthy donors. Some clones are missing from TCRdb's copy, which holds only in-frame ones; the method was immunoSEQ multiplex PCR. The sample holds fewer than 200,000 clones; roughly 80% are singletons and the top ten take roughly 2%. The source material was PBMCs. The origin of the receptors is a female donor in good health and CMV-seronegative. Both conserved end residues are part of each CDR3. Fields, in order: clone size, D gene, J gene, V gene, CDR3 protein, CDR3 DNA. The D gene is left open where the match is weak. Clone sizes are given selectively: once, few, many, or a class where the clone is expanded.

NA | NA | TRBJ1-1 | TRBV6-5 | CASSYIRQAGTEAFF | TGTGCCAGCAGTTACATTAGGCAGGCAGGGACTGAAGCTTTCTTT
NA | TRBD2 | TRBJ2-3 | TRBV11-2 | CASSLDGGLAGGDTQYF | TGTGCCAGCAGCTTAGATGGGGGACTAGCGGGGGGAGATACGCAGTATTTT
NA | NA | TRBJ1-4 | TRBV11-2 | CASSLDRAGAGEKLFF | TGTGCCAGCAGCTTAGATCGGGCAGGGGCAGGAGAAAAACTGTTTTTT
NA | NA | TRBJ2-7 | TRBV5-1 | CASSPTLYYEQYF | TGCGCCAGCAGCCCGACACTCTACTACGAGCAGTACTTC
NA | TRBD2 | TRBJ2-1 | TRBV11-3 | CASSFRTSSYNEQFF | TGTGCCAGCAGCTTCCGGACTAGCTCCTACAATGAGCAGTTCTTC
NA | TRBD1 | TRBJ1-4 | TRBV30 | CAWGVPGGDLLTNEKLFF | TGTGCCTGGGGTGTACCAGGGGGCGATTTGTTAACTAATGAAAAACTGTTTTTT
NA | NA | TRBJ2-1 | TRBV7-2 | CASTNPVGGGSEQFF | TGTGCCAGCACCAACCCCGTGGGAGGGGGGAGTGAGCAGTTCTTC
few | NA | TRBJ2-7 | TRBV10-1 | CASSELTGVEQYF | TGCGCCAGCAGTGAGCTGACAGGAGTCGAGCAGTACTTC
NA | NA | TRBJ2-7 | TRBV2 | CASSEQGQGYEQYF | TGTGCCAGCAGTGAACAGGGTCAAGGTTACGAGCAGTACTTC
NA | TRBD2 | TRBJ2-3 | TRBV19 | CASTVSGGSTDTQYF | TGTGCCAGTACCGTTAGCGGGGGAAGCACAGATACGCAGTATTTT
NA | NA | TRBJ2-7 | TRBV9 | CASSGRDSTYEQYF | TGTGCCAGCAGCGGCCGCGACAGCACCTACGAGCAGTACTTC
NA | TRBD1 | TRBJ1-5 | TRBV19 | CASSPGGRSNQPQHF | TGTGCCAGTAGTCCAGGGGGGAGAAGCAATCAGCCCCAGCATTTT
NA | NA | TRBJ1-1 | TRBV10-3 | CAIRSVRDRGGIAEAFF | TGTGCCATCAGATCGGTGCGGGATCGCGGAGGTATCGCTGAAGCTTTCTTT
NA | TRBD1 | TRBJ2-5 | TRBV5-1 | CASSLVGTAGETQYF | TGCGCCAGCAGCTTGGTCGGGACAGCCGGGGAGACCCAGTACTTC
NA | NA | TRBJ2-2 | TRBV19 | CASPGSNTGELFF | TGTGCCAGTCCAGGTTCGAACACCGGGGAGCTGTTTTTT
NA | NA | TRBJ1-1 | TRBV29-1 | CSVEGGGWAHTEAFF | TGCAGCGTTGAAGGAGGGGGATGGGCTCACACTGAAGCTTTCTTT
NA | TRBD2 | TRBJ2-3 | TRBV6-5 | CASSPVTSGGDTQYF | TGTGCCAGCAGCCCCGTCACTAGCGGGGGAGATACGCAGTATTTT
NA | TRBD1 | TRBJ1-4 | TRBV30 | CAWSVWQGGEKLFF | TGTGCCTGGAGTGTATGGCAGGGGGGTGAAAAACTGTTTTTT
few | NA | TRBJ2-4 | TRBV11-2 | CASSGDRAKNIQYF | TGTGCCAGCAGCGGTGACAGAGCCAAAAACATTCAGTACTTC
NA | NA | TRBJ1-1 | TRBV6-5 | CASSYGRGGMNTEAFF | TGTGCCAGCAGTTATGGCCGGGGGGGTATGAACACTGAAGCTTTCTTT
few | NA | TRBJ1-2 | TRBV27 | CASNPAGTNYGYTF | TGTGCCAGCAACCCGGCAGGGACTAACTATGGCTACACCTTC
NA | TRBD1 | TRBJ1-1 | TRBV6-6 | CASSYSEGGFEAFF | TGTGCCAGCAGTTACTCAGAAGGGGGCTTTGAAGCTTTCTTT
NA | NA | TRBJ1-1 | TRBV7-9 | CASTPSPEAFF | TGTGCCAGCACCCCCTCCCCTGAAGCTTTCTTT
NA | NA | TRBJ1-3 | TRBV9 | CASSVGVGNTIYF | TGTGCCAGCAGCGTAGGAGTGGGAAACACCATATATTTT
NA | NA | TRBJ2-1 | TRBV4-1 | CASSQMARQEAYNEQFF | TGCGCCAGCAGCCAAATGGCTAGACAGGAGGCCTACAATGAGCAGTTCTTC
few | NA | TRBJ2-1 | TRBV27 | CASSLARGNEQFF | TGTGCCAGCAGTTTGGCCAGGGGCAATGAGCAGTTCTTC
few | TRBD1 | TRBJ1-2 | TRBV5-1 | CASSLSGQGDGYTF | TGCGCCAGCAGCTTGTCTGGACAGGGAGACGGCTACACCTTC
NA | NA | TRBJ2-3 | TRBV5-1 | CASSSDSGPDTQYF | TGCGCCAGCAGCTCAGATAGCGGTCCCGATACGCAGTATTTT
few | NA | TRBJ1-2 | TRBV30 | CAWSNRRGNYGYTF | TGTGCCTGGAGCAATCGGAGGGGTAACTATGGCTACACCTTC
NA | TRBD2 | TRBJ2-7 | TRBV15 | CATSRAGGERDEQYF | TGTGCCACCAGCAGAGCTGGGGGGGAGAGGGACGAGCAGTACTTC
NA | NA | TRBJ1-2 | TRBV4-1 | CASSQPSRSLNYGYTF | TGCGCCAGCAGCCAACCAAGCCGGTCCCTAAACTATGGCTACACCTTC
NA | TRBD1 | TRBJ1-6 | TRBV10-3 | CASAGQVDNSPLHF | TGTGCCTCCGCTGGACAGGTCGATAATTCACCCCTCCACTTT
NA | NA | TRBJ1-2 | TRBV7-9 | CASTPAGIVGGYTF | TGTGCCAGCACCCCCGCCGGGATTGTGGGGGGCTACACCTTC
NA | NA | TRBJ1-1 | TRBV6-6 | CASSYSGGGSEAFF | TGTGCCAGCAGTTACTCCGGGGGAGGTTCTGAAGCTTTCTTT
NA | TRBD2 | TRBJ2-3 | TRBV6-6 | CASSRGTSGGTDTQYF | TGTGCCAGCAGCCGTGGGACTAGCGGGGGAACGGATACGCAGTATTTT
NA | TRBD1 | TRBJ1-2 | TRBV10-2 | CASSERQGGGYTF | TGCGCCAGCAGTGAGAGACAGGGAGGTGGCTACACCTTC
few | NA | TRBJ1-1 | TRBV19 | CASMDGGAMNTEAFF | TGTGCCAGTATGGACGGGGGGGCTATGAACACTGAAGCTTTCTTT
NA | NA | TRBJ1-5 | TRBV2 | CASSAMGQINQPQHF | TGTGCCAGCAGTGCTATGGGGCAGATCAATCAGCCCCAGCATTTT
NA | NA | TRBJ2-7 | TRBV29-1 | CSVHGPGVEQYF | TGCAGCGTCCATGGCCCCGGGGTCGAGCAGTACTTC
NA | NA | TRBJ1-2 | TRBV20-1 | CSARAVSGYTF | TGCAGTGCTAGGGCAGTATCGGGCTACACCTTC
few | NA | TRBJ2-1 | TRBV6-1 | CASNPVQGSNEQFF | TGTGCCAGCAATCCCGTGCAGGGGAGCAATGAGCAGTTCTTC
NA | TRBD1 | TRBJ1-5 | TRBV19 | CASSADRPNQPQHF | TGTGCCAGTAGTGCGGACAGGCCCAATCAGCCCCAGCATTTT
NA | NA | TRBJ1-5 | TRBV6-1 | CASSGEGVSFSNQPQHF | TGTGCCAGCAGTGGGGAGGGAGTATCTTTCAGCAATCAGCCCCAGCATTTT
NA | NA | TRBJ2-2 | TRBV5-1 | CASSWLDANTGELFF | TGCGCCAGCAGCTGGCTAGACGCGAACACCGGGGAGCTGTTTTTT
NA | NA | TRBJ2-5 | TRBV5-1 | CASSRVAQETQYF | TGCGCCAGCAGTAGAGTAGCGCAAGAGACCCAGTACTTC
NA | NA | TRBJ1-6 | TRBV6-1 | CASLGGALRDSPLHF | TGTGCCAGCCTGGGGGGGGCGTTGAGGGATTCACCCCTCCACTTT
NA | NA | TRBJ1-3 | TRBV30 | CAWSVRRSSGNTIYF | TGTGCCTGGAGTGTTCGGCGGTCCTCTGGAAACACCATATATTTT
NA | TRBD1 | TRBJ2-1 | TRBV11-2 | CASSPAGQGNEQFF | TGTGCCAGCAGCCCCGCGGGACAGGGCAATGAGCAGTTCTTC
few | NA | TRBJ1-3 | TRBV7-9 | CASSPRSGYPGNTIYF | TGTGCCAGCAGCCCTCGCTCGGGGTACCCGGGAAACACCATATATTTT
NA | TRBD1 | TRBJ1-2 | TRBV19 | CASSIGDRGLGGYTF | TGTGCCAGTAGTATAGGGGACAGGGGGCTCGGTGGCTACACCTTC
NA | TRBD1 | TRBJ1-1 | TRBV2 | CASIRQGRSEAFF | TGTGCCAGCATAAGACAGGGAAGGTCTGAAGCTTTCTTT
NA | NA | TRBJ1-2 | TRBV19 | CASSIGSGGLYGYTF | TGTGCCAGTAGTATAGGGTCAGGAGGGCTGTATGGCTACACCTTC
NA | NA | TRBJ2-3 | TRBV9 | CASSVGLELTDTQYF | TGTGCCAGCAGCGTAGGGCTAGAACTCACAGATACGCAGTATTTT
NA | TRBD1 | TRBJ1-2 | TRBV7-3 | CASSPPGQGSDGYTF | TGTGCCAGCAGCCCACCCGGACAGGGCAGCGATGGCTACACCTTC
NA | TRBD2 | TRBJ2-7 | TRBV2 | CASSSLAGAAYEQYF | TGTGCCAGCAGCTCTCTAGCGGGAGCCGCCTACGAGCAGTACTTC
once | NA | TRBJ2-1 | TRBV9 | CASSSPSGVSGNYNEQFF | TGTGCCAGCAGTTCTCCGTCGGGGGTTAGCGGTAATTACAATGAGCAGTTCTTC
NA | TRBD2 | TRBJ2-3 | TRBV10-2 | CASSDRTSGSTDTQYF | TGCGCCAGCAGTGACCGGACTAGCGGGAGCACAGATACGCAGTATTTT
once | TRBD1 | TRBJ1-1 | TRBV29-1 | CSVHGGQGPGTEAFF | TGCAGCGTTCACGGGGGACAGGGGCCGGGCACTGAAGCTTTCTTT
NA | TRBD1 | TRBJ1-1 | TRBV6-5 | CASSYSIPRQGSEAFF | TGTGCCAGCAGTTACTCGATACCGAGACAGGGATCTGAAGCTTTCTTT